The 8 T cell receptor beta chains presented below share a single source sample, sequenced in a study of T-cell memory formation after mild COVID-19. TCRdb reanalysed the 5' RACE reads using MiXCR and keeps one entry per CDR3 protein. Among hundreds of thousands of distinct CDR3 sequences listed, approximately 15% were seen once. The source material was PBMCs or a T cell subset sorted from them (not recorded which). Receptors originate from a man between 18 and 35 years old who had mild COVID-19 (a few samples of this study predate the infection). Cell type and time point are not known.

V gene TRBV6-6 combines with J gene TRBJ2-3; possibly TRBD2 for D (7 bases). From germline, CDR1 is MNHNY and CDR2 SVGAGI (reference sequence). CDR3 length equals 16 residues. Trimming removed 7 bases from V and 0 bases from J, with 17 bases in between. The CDR3 loop reads CASTSRGGRSTDTQYF. Here the CDR3 DNA reads TGTGCCAGCACCTCAAGGGGGGGGCGCAGCACAGATACGCAGTATTTT.

CDR3 sequence (DNA): TGTGCCAGCAGCCGAACGGGGGGCCAAGAGACCCAGTACTTC. Its translation: CASSRTGGQETQYF. The rearrangement links TRBV3-1 to TRBJ2-5; 7 bases map to TRBD2. V gave up 4 bases and J gave up 1 base; unmatched junction bases: 3. The CDR3 length is 14 residues. CDR1 and CDR2 (germline): LGHDT, YNNKEL (reference sequence).

This clonotype has more than one count but fewer than ten. The V gene is TRBV9, the J gene TRBJ2-7; D tentatively reads TRBD1 or TRBD2 (5 bases each). The V end lost 0 bases, the J end lost 0 bases, and 13 bases lay between the germline ends. This CDR3 comprises 16 residues. Germline CDR1 is SGDLS and CDR2 is YYNGEE. The CDR3 region has the DNA TGTGCCAGCAGCGTAGGAGGGACGAGGAGCTCCTACGAGCAGTACTTC. Its protein is CASSVGGTRSSYEQYF. Combining the CDR3 with reference TRBV9 and TRBJ2-7 gives the whole variable domain DSGVTQTPKHLITATGQRVTLRCSPRSGDLSVYWYQQSLDQGLQFLIQYYNGEERAKGNILERFSAQQFPDLHSELNLSSLELGDSALYFCASSVGGTRSSYEQYFGPGTRLTVT.

This chain connects TRBV29-1 to TRBJ1-2; D gene unclear. CDR3 length: 12 residues. Trimming removed 4 bases at V and 3 bases at J, with 9 bases between. From germline, CDR1 is SQVTM and CDR2 ANQGSEA. CDR3 amino acids: CSVGSNDYGYTF. The CDR3, as DNA: TGCAGCGTTGGGTCCAACGACTATGGCTACACCTTC.

V gene TRBV20-1 combines with J gene TRBJ1-5, with TRBD1 matching 9 bases. The V gene end was trimmed by 2 bases and the J gene end by 3 bases; junction bases not matched to a gene: 5. Germline V gene data show CDR1 as DFQATT and CDR2 as SNEGSKA (reference sequence). The CDR3 spans 15 residues. The CDR3 DNA follows: TGCAGTGCTAGACCTGGACAGGGGTACAATCAGCCCCAGCATTTT. It encodes CSARPGQGYNQPQHF.

V gene TRBV4-2 combines with J gene TRBJ2-3, with 11 bases aligning to TRBD2. Trimming at V came to 1 base and at J to 5 bases, leaving 2 bases not matched to a gene. The CDR3 is 15 amino acids. Germline V gene lookup returns CDR1 LGHNA and CDR2 YNFKEQ. CDR3 sequence reads: CASSQGLAGRDTQYF. The CDR3 DNA follows: TGTGCCAGCAGCCAAGGACTAGCGGGGAGAGATACGCAGTATTTT.

V gene TRBV28 combines with J gene TRBJ2-1, with D possibly matching TRBD1 (6 bases). Trimming pared 6 bases from V and 4 bases from J, leaving 19 bases between. The length of the CDR3 is 16 residues. From germline, CDR1 is MDHEN and CDR2 SYDVKM. In DNA, the CDR3 is TGTGCCAGCAGGATCCTGACAGGTGGTGGGTACAATGAGCAGTTCTTC. It is translated as CASRILTGGGYNEQFF.

This clonotype was picked up a small number of times. The genes are TRBV25-1 and TRBJ2-7; 9 positions match TRBD1. Trimming removed 4 bases from V and 2 bases from J; junction bases left unmatched: 6. Germline V gives CDR1 MGHDK, CDR2 SYGVNS. The CDR3 is 15 residues long. The CDR3 here is CASSGMTGGTYEQYF. The CDR3, as DNA: TGTGCCAGCAGTGGAATGACAGGGGGAACCTACGAGCAGTACTTC.